This T cell receptor (beta chain) was sequenced in a study of CD8 T cells in Susac syndrome. Relapsing-remitting disease, either stable or active, was present in the multiple sclerosis controls, who were treatment-naive patients. TEMRA cells were FACS-enriched, unlike CD8+ and CD4+ T cells, which were negatively isolated. RNA totalling roughly 0.5 to 1 ug underwent reverse transcription with random hexamers. Amplification of TCR beta CDR3 spanned 54 Vbeta and 13 Jbeta via immunoSEQ multiplex PCR. TCRdb ran MiXCR on the immunoSEQ multiplex PCR reads and lists one entry per CDR3 protein. This table has about 180,000 distinct CDR3 sequences, roughly 96% appearing once. Specimen: CD8+ T cells from PBMCs. This sequence was found in a human donor with multiple sclerosis.

The CDR3 loop is CATASPSGHQETQYF. Here the CDR3 DNA reads TGTGCCACCGCCTCCCCTAGCGGGCACCAAGAGACCCAGTACTTC. This chain joins TRBV7-9 and TRBJ2-5; 8 nucleotides line up with TRBD2. The germline V gene has CDR1 SEHNR and CDR2 FQNEAQ (reference sequence). The trim removed 10 bases at V and 0 bases at J, leaving 10 bases unmatched. The CDR3 runs 15 residues.